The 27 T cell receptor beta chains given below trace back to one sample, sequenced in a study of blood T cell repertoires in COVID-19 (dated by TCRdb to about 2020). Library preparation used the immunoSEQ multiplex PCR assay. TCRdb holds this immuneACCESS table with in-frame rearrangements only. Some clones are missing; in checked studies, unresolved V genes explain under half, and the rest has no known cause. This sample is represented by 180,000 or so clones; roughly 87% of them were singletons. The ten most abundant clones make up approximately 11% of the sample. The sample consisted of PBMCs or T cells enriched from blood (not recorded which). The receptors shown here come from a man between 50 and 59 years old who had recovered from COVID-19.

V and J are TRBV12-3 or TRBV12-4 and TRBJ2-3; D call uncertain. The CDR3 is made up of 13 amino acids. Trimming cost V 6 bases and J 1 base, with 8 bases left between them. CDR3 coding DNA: TGTGCCAGCAGGCCCCAGGGCACAGATACGCAGTATTTT. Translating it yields CASRPQGTDTQYF.

The CDR3, as DNA: TGCGCCAGCAGCGAGGGACAGGGGATTTCACCCCTCCACTTT. Translating it yields CASSEGQGISPLHF. V is TRBV5-1 and J is TRBJ1-6, with 10 bases fitting TRBD1. Germline lookup yields CDR1 SGHRS and CDR2 YFSETQ. J lost 9 bases, V lost 4 bases, and 4 bases had no gene match. The CDR3 totals 14 residues. Supplemented by reference TRBV5-1 and TRBJ1-6, the full variable domain reads KAGVTQTPRYLIKTRGQQVTLSCSPISGHRSVSWYQQTPGQGLQFLFEYFSETQRNKGNFPGRFSGRQFSNSRSEMNVSTLELGDSALYLCASSEGQGISPLHFGNGTRLTVT.

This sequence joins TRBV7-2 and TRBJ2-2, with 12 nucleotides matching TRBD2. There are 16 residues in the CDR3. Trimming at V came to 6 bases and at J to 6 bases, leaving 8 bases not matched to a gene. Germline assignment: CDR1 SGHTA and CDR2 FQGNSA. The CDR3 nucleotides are TGTGCCAGCAGAAACCTAGCGGGGGGGCTAGCCGGGGAGCTGTTTTTT. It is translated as CASRNLAGGLAGELFF.

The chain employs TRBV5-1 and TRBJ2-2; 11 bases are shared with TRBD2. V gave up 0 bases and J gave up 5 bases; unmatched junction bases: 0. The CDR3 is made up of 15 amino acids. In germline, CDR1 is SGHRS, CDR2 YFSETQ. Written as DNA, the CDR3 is TGCGCCAGCAGCTTGGGACTAGCGGGAACCGGGGAGCTGTTTTTT. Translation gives CASSLGLAGTGELFF.

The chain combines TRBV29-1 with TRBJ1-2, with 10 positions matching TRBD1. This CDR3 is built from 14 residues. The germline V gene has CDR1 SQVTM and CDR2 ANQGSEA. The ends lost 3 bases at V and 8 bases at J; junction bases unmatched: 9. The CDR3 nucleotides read TGCAGCGTTGATGATGAGACAGGGGGCGGGGGCTACACCTTC. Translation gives CSVDDETGGGGYTF.

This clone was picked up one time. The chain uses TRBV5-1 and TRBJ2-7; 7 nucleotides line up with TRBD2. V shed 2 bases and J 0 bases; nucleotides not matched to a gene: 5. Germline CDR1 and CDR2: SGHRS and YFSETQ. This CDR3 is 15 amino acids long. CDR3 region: CASSFSGGPSYEQYF. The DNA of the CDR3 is TGCGCCAGCAGCTTTTCGGGAGGTCCCTCCTACGAGCAGTACTTC.

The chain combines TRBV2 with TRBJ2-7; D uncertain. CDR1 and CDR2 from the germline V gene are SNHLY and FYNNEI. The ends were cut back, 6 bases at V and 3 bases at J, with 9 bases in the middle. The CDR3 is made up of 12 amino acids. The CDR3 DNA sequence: TGTGCCAGCAGGGAAAACAGCTACGAGCAGTACTTC. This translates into CASRENSYEQYF.

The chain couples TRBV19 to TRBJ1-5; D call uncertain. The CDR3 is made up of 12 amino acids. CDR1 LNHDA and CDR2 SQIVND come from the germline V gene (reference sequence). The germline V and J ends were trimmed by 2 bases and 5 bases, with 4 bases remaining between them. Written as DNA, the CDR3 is TGTGCCAGTAGTATACAGGATCAGCCCCAGCATTTT. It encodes CASSIQDQPQHF.

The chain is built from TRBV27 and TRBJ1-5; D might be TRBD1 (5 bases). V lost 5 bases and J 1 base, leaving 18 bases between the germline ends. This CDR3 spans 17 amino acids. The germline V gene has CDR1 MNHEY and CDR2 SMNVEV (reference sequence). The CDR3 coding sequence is TGTGCCAGCAGTCAAGGCGGGGGAGTAGGGAGCAATCAGCCCCAGCATTTT. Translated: CASSQGGGVGSNQPQHF.

The CDR3 loop reads CASGLIAGSTGELFF. In DNA form, the CDR3 reads TGTGCTAGTGGTTTGATTGCTGGGAGTACCGGGGAGCTGTTTTTT. The chain combines TRBV12-5 with TRBJ2-2; a possible D gene is TRBD2 (5 bases). The length of the CDR3 is 15 residues. Looked up from germline, CDR1 is LGHNT and CDR2 is FRNRAP. With 2 bases removed from V and 5 bases from J, the gap between germline ends came to 12 bases.

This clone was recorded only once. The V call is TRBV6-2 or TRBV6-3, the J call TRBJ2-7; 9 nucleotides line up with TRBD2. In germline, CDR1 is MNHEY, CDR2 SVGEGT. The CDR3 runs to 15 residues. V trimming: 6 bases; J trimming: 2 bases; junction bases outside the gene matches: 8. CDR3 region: CASSRRLADTYEQYF. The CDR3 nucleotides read TGTGCCAGCAGCCGTAGACTAGCGGACACCTACGAGCAGTACTTC.

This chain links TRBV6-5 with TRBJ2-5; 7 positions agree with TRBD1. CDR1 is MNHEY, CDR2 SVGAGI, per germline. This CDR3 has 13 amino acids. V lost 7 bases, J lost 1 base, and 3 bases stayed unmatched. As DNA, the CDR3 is TGTGCCAGCATGGGACAGTCCCAAGAGACCCAGTACTTC. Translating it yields CASMGQSQETQYF.

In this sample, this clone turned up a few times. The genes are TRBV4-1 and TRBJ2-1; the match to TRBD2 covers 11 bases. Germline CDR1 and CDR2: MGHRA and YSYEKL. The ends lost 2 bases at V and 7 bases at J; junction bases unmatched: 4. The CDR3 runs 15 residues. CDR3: CASSQPTSGTNEQFF. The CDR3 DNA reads TGCGCCAGCAGCCAACCGACTAGCGGGACAAATGAGCAGTTCTTC.

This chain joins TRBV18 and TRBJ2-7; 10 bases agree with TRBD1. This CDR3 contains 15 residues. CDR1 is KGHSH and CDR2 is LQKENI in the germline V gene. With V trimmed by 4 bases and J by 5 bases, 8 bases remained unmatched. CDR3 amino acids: CASSLTGGSTHEQYF. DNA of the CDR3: TGTGCCAGCTCACTGACAGGGGGCTCAACCCACGAGCAGTACTTC.

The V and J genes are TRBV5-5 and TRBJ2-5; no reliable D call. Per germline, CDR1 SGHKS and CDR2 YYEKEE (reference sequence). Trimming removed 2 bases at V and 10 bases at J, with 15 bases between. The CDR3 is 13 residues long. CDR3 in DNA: TGTGCCAGCAGCTTATCGACACCCCGAGACCAGTACTTC. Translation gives CASSLSTPRDQYF. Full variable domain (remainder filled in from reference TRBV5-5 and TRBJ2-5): DAGVTQSPTHLIKTRGQQVTLRCSPISGHKSVSWYQQVLGQGPQFIFQYYEKEERGRGNFPDRFSARQFPNYSSELNVNALLLGDSALYLCASSLSTPRDQYFGPGTRLLVL.

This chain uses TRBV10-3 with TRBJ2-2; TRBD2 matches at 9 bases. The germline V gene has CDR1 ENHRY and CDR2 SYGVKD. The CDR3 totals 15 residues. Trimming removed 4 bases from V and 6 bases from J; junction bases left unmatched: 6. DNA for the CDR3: TGTGCCATCAGTGGTCGCGCGGGGGGGCCCGGGGAGCTGTTTTTT. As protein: CAISGRAGGPGELFF.

The CDR3 loop reads CASSLAGATNEKLFF. CDR3 in DNA: TGTGCCAGCAGTTTAGCGGGTGCAACTAATGAAAAACTGTTTTTT. The chain recombines TRBV28 with TRBJ1-4; D is ambiguous. This CDR3 has 15 amino acids. From germline, CDR1 is MDHEN and CDR2 SYDVKM. V lost 2 bases and J 0 bases, leaving 7 bases between the germline ends.

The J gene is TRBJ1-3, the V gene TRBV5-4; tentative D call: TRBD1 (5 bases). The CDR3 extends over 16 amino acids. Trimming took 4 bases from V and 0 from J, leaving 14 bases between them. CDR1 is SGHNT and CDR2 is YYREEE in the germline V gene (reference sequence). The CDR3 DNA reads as TGTGCCAGCAGCCGCGGGGCCTCCGTCTCTGGAAACACCATATATTTT. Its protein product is CASSRGASVSGNTIYF.

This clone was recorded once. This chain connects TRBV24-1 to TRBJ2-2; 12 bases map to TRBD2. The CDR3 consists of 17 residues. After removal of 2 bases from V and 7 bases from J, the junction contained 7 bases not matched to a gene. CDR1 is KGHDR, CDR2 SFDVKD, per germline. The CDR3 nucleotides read TGTGCCACCAGTGATTCACTAGCGGGAGGTATCTTCGGGGAGCTGTTTTTT. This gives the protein CATSDSLAGGIFGELFF.

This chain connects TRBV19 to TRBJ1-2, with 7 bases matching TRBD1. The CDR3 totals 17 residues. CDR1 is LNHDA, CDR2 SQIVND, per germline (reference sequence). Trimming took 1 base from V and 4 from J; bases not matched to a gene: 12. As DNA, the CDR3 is TGTGCCAGTAGTATAGTAGTCTCAGGGGGAGCAAGCTATGGCTACACCTTC. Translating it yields CASSIVVSGGASYGYTF.

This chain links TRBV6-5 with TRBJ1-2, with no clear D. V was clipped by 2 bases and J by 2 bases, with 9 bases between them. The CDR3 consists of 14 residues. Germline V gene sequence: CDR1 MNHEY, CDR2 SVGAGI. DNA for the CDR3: TGTGCCAGCAGTTACGGGAGGACCAACTATGGCTACACCTTC. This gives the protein CASSYGRTNYGYTF.

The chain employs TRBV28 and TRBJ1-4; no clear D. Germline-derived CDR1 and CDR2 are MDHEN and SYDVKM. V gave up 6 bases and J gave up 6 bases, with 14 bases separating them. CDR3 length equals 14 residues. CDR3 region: CASRATSLYEKLFF. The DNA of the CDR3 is TGTGCCAGCAGGGCCACCAGTTTATATGAAAAACTGTTTTTT.

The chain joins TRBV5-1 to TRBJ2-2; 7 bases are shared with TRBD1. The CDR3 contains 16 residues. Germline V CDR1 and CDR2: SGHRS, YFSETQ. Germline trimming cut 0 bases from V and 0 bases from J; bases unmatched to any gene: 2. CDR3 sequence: CASSLGGGPNTGELFF. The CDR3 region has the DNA TGCGCCAGCAGCTTGGGAGGGGGCCCGAACACCGGGGAGCTGTTTTTT.

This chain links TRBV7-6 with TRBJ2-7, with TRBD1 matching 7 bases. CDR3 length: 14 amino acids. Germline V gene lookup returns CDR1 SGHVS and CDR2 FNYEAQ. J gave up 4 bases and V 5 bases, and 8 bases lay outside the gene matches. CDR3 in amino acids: CASSQSTGVYEQYF. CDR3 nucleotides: TGTGCCAGCAGCCAATCAACAGGGGTTTACGAGCAGTACTTC.

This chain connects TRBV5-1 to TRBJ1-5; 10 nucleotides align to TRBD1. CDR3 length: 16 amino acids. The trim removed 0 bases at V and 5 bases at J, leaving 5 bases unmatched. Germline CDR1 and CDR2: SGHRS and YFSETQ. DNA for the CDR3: TGCGCCAGCAGCTTGGATGGACAGGGGGGATATCAGCCCCAGCATTTT. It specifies CASSLDGQGGYQPQHF.

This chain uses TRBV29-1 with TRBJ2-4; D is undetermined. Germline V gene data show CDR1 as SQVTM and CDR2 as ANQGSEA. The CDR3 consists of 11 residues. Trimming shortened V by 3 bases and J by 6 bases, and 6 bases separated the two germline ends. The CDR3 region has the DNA TGCAGCGTTGATGAGTTAAACATTCAGTACTTC. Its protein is CSVDELNIQYF.

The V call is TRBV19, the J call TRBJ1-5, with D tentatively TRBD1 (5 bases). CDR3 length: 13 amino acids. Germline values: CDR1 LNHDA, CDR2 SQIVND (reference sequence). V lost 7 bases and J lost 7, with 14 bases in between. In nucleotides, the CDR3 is TGTGCCAGTACTGGTCAGGGTAGCCAGCCCCAGCATTTT. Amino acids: CASTGQGSQPQHF.